The entry below gives a single T cell receptor beta chain sequence along with its context. Its specificity is not known. Profiling relied on immunoSEQ multiplex PCR, and the TCRdb table lists in-frame clones only, not all of them. The table shows 50,000 or so clones, with approximately 90% occurring only once. These data originate in a study of radiotherapy plus CTLA-4 blockade in lung cancer. As for the study in general: Of all patients, around 18% responded objectively and 25% to 35% showed disease control. Study conclusions and caveats: Strongest reported response predictors: early blood clone changes and post-radiation interferon-beta. In blood, tumor-derived TCR clones expanded after radiotherapy plus ipilimumab.

From germline, CDR1 is MGHDK and CDR2 SYGVNS. The V and J ends lost 8 bases and 9 bases respectively, with 8 bases between them. The CDR3 sequence is 10 residues long. This rearrangement joins TRBV25-1 to TRBJ2-1; possible D gene TRBD2, 5 bases. Material: peripheral blood, obtained from a patient treated with radiotherapy plus ipilimumab. The clonotype was recovered from a human donor with non-small cell lung cancer whose response to radiotherapy plus ipilimumab could not be evaluated. CDR3 region: CASGSPEQFF. DNA of the CDR3: TGTGCCAGCGGGAGTCCTGAGCAGTTCTTC. The variable domain in full, completed from reference TRBV25-1 and TRBJ2-1, reads EADIYQTPRYLVIGTGKKITLECSQTMGHDKMYWYQQDPGMELHLIHYSYGVNSTEKGDLSSESTVSRIRTEHFPLTLESARPSHTSQYLCASGSPEQFFGPGTRLTVL.